A single sample gave rise to the 31 T cell receptor beta chains below, sequenced in a study of blood T cell repertoires in COVID-19. Measured with immunoSEQ multiplex PCR; TCRdb has only the in-frame clones, and not every one. The repertoire holds some 160,000 clones, with 70% to 90% as singletons. Sequences were obtained from peripheral blood. The receptor source for this set is a woman of 80 years or more with COVID-19, enrolled during active disease.

Written as DNA, the CDR3 is TGTGCCAGCAGCCAAGCGTGGGGGACTGGGACCTACAATGAGCAGTTCTTC. Protein sequence: CASSQAWGTGTYNEQFF. The chain employs TRBV14 and TRBJ2-1, with D maybe TRBD2 (6 bases). The CDR3 has 17 amino acids. V was pared by 1 base and J by 2 bases, with 15 bases between. Germline V gene lookup returns CDR1 SGHDN and CDR2 FVKESK. The variable domain in full, completed from reference TRBV14 and TRBJ2-1, reads EAGVTQFPSHSVIEKGQTVTLRCDPISGHDNLYWYRRVMGKEIKFLLHFVKESKQDESGMPNNRFLAERTGGTYSTLKVQPAELEDSGVYFCASSQAWGTGTYNEQFFGPGTRLTVL.

As to this clone: Other DNA sequences from this sample encode an identical CDR3 as well. The V and J genes are TRBV6-1 and TRBJ2-5, with TRBD1 identical over 8 bases. The trim removed 2 bases at V and 5 bases at J, leaving 4 bases unmatched. This CDR3 is 14 amino acids long. Germline assignment: CDR1 MNHNS and CDR2 SASEGT. Written as DNA, the CDR3 is TGTGCCAGCAGTGAACAGGGGGCAGGGGAGACCCAGTACTTC. It codes for CASSEQGAGETQYF.

The chain recombines TRBV5-1 with TRBJ1-6, with D perhaps matching TRBD1 (5 bases). CDR3 length: 15 amino acids. V was shortened by 0 bases and J by 9 bases, with 13 bases between the two germline ends. The germline V gene encodes CDR1 SGHRS and CDR2 YFSETQ. CDR3 residues: CASSLAGDGGSPLHF. The CDR3 DNA reads as TGCGCCAGCAGCTTGGCGGGGGATGGGGGTTCACCCCTCCACTTT.

The chain is built from TRBV6-2 or TRBV6-3 and TRBJ2-5, with 9 bases identical to TRBD1. The CDR3 length is 17 residues. CDR1 and CDR2 from the germline V gene are MNHEY and SVGEGT. Germline trimming cut 5 bases from V and 7 bases from J; bases unmatched to any gene: 17. CDR3 sequence reads: CASSHPGQGGLGGTQYF. For the CDR3, the DNA is TGTGCCAGCAGTCATCCGGGACAGGGCGGCTTGGGCGGGACCCAGTACTTC.

Notes on this clone: Other DNA sequences of this sample code for an identical CDR3. The rearrangement uses TRBV5-1 and TRBJ2-7; TRBD2 agrees at 8 bases. CDR1 is SGHRS, CDR2 YFSETQ, per germline. J was trimmed by 2 bases and V by 4 bases; bases with no gene match: 5. The length of the CDR3 is 14 residues. In nucleotides, the CDR3 is TGCGCCAGCAGCCTTAGCGGGACAACCTACGAGCAGTACTTC. This encodes CASSLSGTTYEQYF. The full variable domain, its missing parts supplied by reference TRBV5-1 and TRBJ2-7, is KAGVTQTPRYLIKTRGQQVTLSCSPISGHRSVSWYQQTPGQGLQFLFEYFSETQRNKGNFPGRFSGRQFSNSRSEMNVSTLELGDSALYLCASSLSGTTYEQYFGPGTRLTVT.

This clone was detected once. This chain links TRBV29-1 with TRBJ2-5, with TRBD1 as a possible D gene (6 bases). The CDR3 length is 13 residues. Per the germline V gene, CDR1 is SQVTM and CDR2 is ANQGSEA. V lost 6 bases, J lost 5 bases, and 16 bases lay in between. The DNA for the CDR3 is TGCAGCGTCGCGGACAGCCCGAGGGAGACCCAGTACTTC. It is translated as CSVADSPRETQYF.

The gene calls are TRBV3-1 (or the pseudogene TRBV3-2) and TRBJ1-1; D not certain. Germline V CDR1 and CDR2: LGHDT, YNNKEL (reference sequence). Trimming removed 4 bases from V and 1 base from J, with 7 bases in between. The length of the CDR3 is 13 residues. DNA for the CDR3: TGTGCCAGCAGCCCAAGCTGGAACACTGAAGCTTTCTTT. Translated: CASSPSWNTEAFF.

V usage is TRBV6-5 and J usage is TRBJ1-5, with 7 bases fitting TRBD1. This CDR3 has 13 residues. Germline V CDR1 and CDR2: MNHEY, SVGAGI. V trimming: 11 bases; J trimming: 0 bases; junction bases outside the gene matches: 4. The CDR3 loop is CAGGQYSNQPQHF. CDR3 nucleotide sequence: TGTGCCGGGGGACAGTATAGCAATCAGCCCCAGCATTTT.

This clone was recorded once. V and J are TRBV18 and TRBJ1-3, with TRBD1 identical over 7 bases. Trimming cost V 3 bases and J 3 bases; bases outside gene matches: 8. The CDR3 consists of 16 residues. The V gene's germline CDR1 is KGHSH and CDR2 LQKENI. In DNA, the CDR3 is TGTGCCAGCTCACCGAGGGGGCGAGAGGTTGGAAACACCATATATTTT. It is translated as CASSPRGREVGNTIYF. Supplemented by reference TRBV18 and TRBJ1-3, the full variable domain reads NAGVMQNPRHLVRRRGQEARLRCSPMKGHSHVYWYRQLPEEGLKFMVYLQKENIIDESGMPKERFSAEFPKEGPSILRIQQVVRGDSAAYFCASSPRGREVGNTIYFGEGSWLTVV.

The chain has TRBV7-2 and TRBJ2-4; D possibly corresponds to TRBD1 (6 bases). The V end lost 5 bases, the J end lost 2 bases, and 16 bases lay between the germline ends. This CDR3 has 16 amino acids. Germline CDR1 SGHTA, CDR2 FQGNSA. The CDR3 nucleotides are TGTGCCAGCAGCATAGGACAGTGGGGGCCCAAAAACATTCAGTACTTC. Amino acids: CASSIGQWGPKNIQYF.

The J gene is TRBJ2-1, the V gene TRBV28; tentative D call: TRBD1 (5 bases). The V and J ends lost 1 base and 15 bases respectively, with 13 bases between them. The germline gives CDR1 MDHEN, CDR2 SYDVKM. CDR3 length: 12 residues. In nucleotides, the CDR3 is TGTGCCAGCAGTTTATTCGAGGACAAGAGGTTCTTC. It codes for CASSLFEDKRFF.

The V call is TRBV24-1, the J call TRBJ2-5; 8 bases align to TRBD1. Germline CDR1 KGHDR, CDR2 SFDVKD. J was trimmed by 5 bases and V by 8 bases; bases with no gene match: 12. The CDR3 is 15 residues long. DNA of the CDR3: TGTGCCACCATTGTGGGCAGGGGGCTGTATGAGACCCAGTACTTC. It codes for CATIVGRGLYETQYF.

V usage is TRBV19 and J usage is TRBJ1-6; 7 bases match TRBD1. The germline V gene has CDR1 LNHDA and CDR2 SQIVND (reference sequence). Trimming removed 5 bases from V and 6 bases from J; junction bases left unmatched: 13. The CDR3 is 17 residues long. The CDR3 nucleotides read TGTGCCAGTAGTCCCCGACAGGGCGAATGGGCTAATTCACCCCTCCACTTT. Its protein is CASSPRQGEWANSPLHF.

This chain links TRBV10-3 with TRBJ2-1; 14 bases agree with TRBD2. V shed 7 bases and J 8 bases; nucleotides not matched to a gene: 7. Germline V gene lookup returns CDR1 ENHRY and CDR2 SYGVKD. The CDR3 covers 15 residues. The CDR3 reads CAIKAGLAGVDEQFF. Written as DNA, the CDR3 is TGTGCCATCAAAGCGGGACTAGCGGGAGTGGATGAGCAGTTCTTC.

V gene TRBV9 combines with J gene TRBJ1-5; no clear D gene. CDR1 is SGDLS, CDR2 YYNGEE, per germline. Trimming took off 2 bases at V and 4 bases at J, with 10 bases between the two ends. The CDR3 covers 14 residues. The CDR3 bases are TGTGCCAGCAGCGTCGGGGAAGATAATCAGCCCCAGCATTTT. The encoded protein is CASSVGEDNQPQHF.

The V gene is TRBV19, the J gene TRBJ2-2; D possibly corresponds to TRBD1 (5 bases). V was pared by 5 bases and J by 6 bases, with 16 bases between. Germline V gene sequence: CDR1 LNHDA, CDR2 SQIVND (reference sequence). The CDR3 runs to 15 residues. The CDR3 here is CASSLLNRHPGELFF. The CDR3 region has the DNA TGTGCCAGTAGTCTCTTGAACAGGCACCCCGGGGAGCTGTTTTTT.

This sequence joins TRBV6-6 and TRBJ2-1; 7 bases match TRBD2. Germline trimming cut 4 bases from V and 10 bases from J; bases unmatched to any gene: 7. The CDR3 spans 13 residues. Germline CDR1 and CDR2: MNHNY and SVGAGI (reference sequence). The DNA of the CDR3 is TGTGCCAGCAGTTTCCCACCGGGAGGCGAGCAGTTCTTC. Its protein product is CASSFPPGGEQFF.

The CDR3 spells CSIRDRGGNEQFF. Here the CDR3 DNA reads TGCAGCATCCGGGACAGGGGAGGCAATGAGCAGTTCTTC. The chain recombines TRBV29-1 with TRBJ2-1; 10 bases map to TRBD1. The CDR3 loop spans 13 amino acids. CDR1 is SQVTM, CDR2 ANQGSEA, per germline. The J segment lost 6 bases and the V segment lost 8 bases, leaving 7 bases of the junction unmatched.

This clone occurred a few times. The rearrangement uses TRBV5-1 and TRBJ1-5; tentative D call: TRBD1 (5 bases). CDR3 length equals 15 residues. Germline V gives CDR1 SGHRS, CDR2 YFSETQ. Trimming took off 4 bases at V and 4 bases at J, with 15 bases between the two ends. CDR3 coding DNA: TGCGCCAGCAGCGGTGGGGCAGGTGAGAATCAGCCCCAGCATTTT. Amino acids: CASSGGAGENQPQHF. The complete variable domain, with remaining parts taken from reference TRBV5-1 and TRBJ1-5, reads KAGVTQTPRYLIKTRGQQVTLSCSPISGHRSVSWYQQTPGQGLQFLFEYFSETQRNKGNFPGRFSGRQFSNSRSEMNVSTLELGDSALYLCASSGGAGENQPQHFGDGTRLSIL.

This clone is a singleton in its sample. The genes are TRBV5-6 and TRBJ1-2; D not resolved. Between the trimmed V and J ends, which lost 3 bases and 4 bases, there was a span of 13 bases. The CDR3 runs 14 residues. Per the germline V gene, CDR1 is SGHDT and CDR2 is YYEEEE. The CDR3 spells CASSSTVISYGYTF. The CDR3 DNA is TGTGCCAGCAGCTCTACAGTAATAAGCTATGGCTACACCTTC.

The chain employs TRBV18 and TRBJ1-5; D unresolved. CDR1 is KGHSH, CDR2 LQKENI, per germline. The V and J ends lost 4 bases and 6 bases respectively, with 16 bases between them. The CDR3 contains 15 residues. The CDR3 region is CASSRETASSQPQHF. In DNA, the CDR3 is TGTGCCAGCTCACGGGAGACCGCTTCCAGTCAGCCCCAGCATTTT.

The chain uses TRBV27 and TRBJ1-6; D gene ambiguous. Trimming took 3 bases from V and 5 from J, leaving 8 bases between them. The V gene's germline CDR1 is MNHEY and CDR2 SMNVEV (reference sequence). CDR3 length: 14 amino acids. The CDR3 coding sequence is TGTGCCAGCAGTTTGGTCAGGAATAATTCACCCCTCCACTTT. Its protein product is CASSLVRNNSPLHF.

The V gene is TRBV16, the J gene TRBJ1-1; D perhaps matches TRBD1 (5 bases). This CDR3 region has 12 residues. Trimming removed 3 bases from V and 6 bases from J, with 8 bases in between. Germline V CDR1 and CDR2: KGHSY, FQNENV. The CDR3 DNA follows: TGTGCCAGCAGCCACCAAGGGGCTGAAGCTTTCTTT. Its protein product is CASSHQGAEAFF.

The chain carries TRBV2 and TRBJ1-1, with D perhaps TRBD1 (5 bases). From germline, CDR1 is SNHLY and CDR2 FYNNEI. The V end lost 10 bases, the J end lost 3 bases, and 18 bases lay between the germline ends. This CDR3 comprises 14 residues. DNA for the CDR3: TGTGCCACGGTCAGTAGGGGCTGGGACACTGAAGCTTTCTTT. As protein: CATVSRGWDTEAFF.

CDR3 nucleotide sequence: TGTGCCAGCAGCCCCGGTTGGACTAATGAAAAACTGTTTTTT. It encodes CASSPGWTNEKLFF. The chain couples TRBV21-1 to TRBJ1-4. TRBV21-1 is a pseudogene segment. This CDR3 region has 14 residues.

This rearrangement joins TRBV5-4 to TRBJ2-7, with TRBD1 matching over 8 bases. The CDR3 contains 13 residues. V gave up 3 bases and J gave up 2 bases; unmatched junction bases: 1. The germline gives CDR1 SGHNT, CDR2 YYREEE (reference sequence). The CDR3 DNA is TGTGCCAGCAGCTGGGGACAGGCCTACGAGCAGTACTTC. Its translation: CASSWGQAYEQYF.

A few counts support this clone. The chain uses TRBV6-1 and TRBJ2-7; D is perhaps TRBD1 (6 bases). CDR1 is MNHNS, CDR2 SASEGT, per germline. Trimming cost V 0 bases and J 5 bases, with 26 bases left between them. The CDR3 extends over 19 amino acids. CDR3 residues: CASSEASHTGSGVLNEQYF. The CDR3 region has the DNA TGTGCCAGCAGTGAAGCCAGCCACACAGGGTCAGGGGTTCTCAACGAGCAGTACTTC.

The V call is TRBV29-1, the J call TRBJ2-1, with 10 bases fitting TRBD2. The germline CDR1 and CDR2 sequences are SQVTM and ANQGSEA. After removal of 7 bases from V and 8 bases from J, the junction contained 11 bases not matched to a gene. The CDR3 totals 14 residues. Here the CDR3 reads CSASAGGGVDEQFF. The CDR3 DNA follows: TGCAGCGCTTCAGCGGGAGGGGGGGTTGATGAGCAGTTCTTC.

The CDR3 coding sequence is TGTGCCAGCAGCTTAGGGACAGATCCTTGGCAGCCCCAGCATTTT. Residues: CASSLGTDPWQPQHF. The chain combines TRBV13 with TRBJ1-5; possibly TRBD1 for D (5 bases). CDR1 PRHDT and CDR2 FYEKMQ come from the germline V gene (reference sequence). The CDR3 sequence is 15 residues long. V gave up 0 bases and J gave up 7 bases, with 13 bases separating them.

The chain links TRBV11-2 to TRBJ1-1, with D tentatively TRBD1 (6 bases). V shed 4 bases and J shed 5 bases, with 17 bases lying between them. Germline CDR1 is SGHAT and CDR2 is FQNNGV. This CDR3 spans 15 amino acids. CDR3 sequence: CASSSQAGGPTEAFF. CDR3 DNA: TGTGCCAGCAGCTCTCAGGCGGGGGGGCCGACTGAAGCTTTCTTT. Together with reference TRBV11-2 and TRBJ1-1, the CDR3 gives the full variable domain: EAGVAQSPRYKIIEKRQSVAFWCNPISGHATLYWYQQILGQGPKLLIQFQNNGVVDDSQLPKDRFSAERLKGVDSTLKIQPAKLEDSAVYLCASSSQAGGPTEAFFGQGTRLTVV.

V gene TRBV20-1 combines with J gene TRBJ1-1, with TRBD1 as a possible D gene (5 bases). Germline CDR1 and CDR2: DFQATT and SNEGSKA (reference sequence). This CDR3 has 13 amino acids. V was cut by 3 bases and J by 4 bases, with 12 bases left in between. This chain's CDR3 is CSASSGRTTEAFF. For the CDR3, the DNA is TGCAGTGCTAGTTCAGGGAGGACCACTGAAGCTTTCTTT.